Reported below is one TCR beta chain. CDR3 length equals 18 residues. Germline CDR1 reads LGHNA; CDR2 reads YSLEER. V was shortened by 3 bases and J by 7 bases, with 25 bases between the two germline ends. This specimen comes from a study of molecular identifiers for immune sequencing clone quantification. TCRdb recomputed calls from the PCR reads with MiXCR, one row per CDR3 protein. Of about 630,000 distinct CDR3 sequences detected, 25% appear once; the ten largest clones hold 0.78%. J is TRBJ2-1 and V is TRBV4-3; tentative D call: TRBD1 (6 bases). The receptor was isolated from a human donor in good health. Some libraries in this study had Jurkat cell RNA spiked in. Sequencing input: naive CD8+ T cells from blood, with Jurkat cell RNA spiked in. Noted subset: FACS-sorted CD8+CD4-CCR7+CD45RA+ naive T cells. The CDR3 region has the DNA TGCGCCAGCAGCCAGGATAGGTCACAGGGTTTTGCCCTAAATGAGCAGTTCTTC. Protein: CASSQDRSQGFALNEQFF.